The rows below give T cell receptor beta chains drawn from one sample of a study of T-cell memory formation after mild COVID-19. MiXCR, applied by TCRdb to the 5' RACE reads, yields one record per CDR3 protein. The repertoire holds roughly 170,000 distinct CDR3 sequences, with around a sixth as singletons. The source material was PBMCs or a T cell subset sorted from them (not recorded which). These receptor sequences come from a young man who had mild COVID-19 (a few samples of this study predate the infection). Cell type and time point are not known. Both conserved end residues are part of each CDR3. The D gene is left open where the match is weak. Size is stated for part of the rows, as once, few or many counts, or as a class when the clone is expanded.

V	size	D	J	DNA	CDR3
TRBV18	few	TRBD2	TRBJ2-3	TGTGCCAGCTCACCGCTAGCGGGGTCGACTAGCACAGATACGCAGTATTTT	CASSPLAGSTSTDTQYF
TRBV5-1	few	.	TRBJ2-5	TGCGCCAGCAGCTTAAGCGGGCCCCGTGGAGAGACCCAGTACTTC	CASSLSGPRGETQYF
TRBV4-2	few	.	TRBJ1-1	TGTGCCAGCAGCCAAGATGAGGGGTTAAGTGAAGCTTTCTTT	CASSQDEGLSEAFF
TRBV6-5	few	.	TRBJ2-7	TGTGCCAGCAGTTACTCGGGGGCACTAACCTACGAGCAGTACTTC	CASSYSGALTYEQYF
TRBV7-8	few	.	TRBJ2-3	TGTGCCAGCAGCTTGTTTCGGGGCCCCCGCGATACGCAGTATTTT	CASSLFRGPRDTQYF
TRBV20-1	few	.	TRBJ1-6	TGCAGTGCCGCCCTACAGCCCTGGAATTCACCCCTCCACTTT	CSAALQPWNSPLHF
TRBV5-6	.	TRBD1	TRBJ1-1	TGTGCCAGCACCGGACAGGGTGCGGCTGAAGCTTTCTTT	CASTGQGAAEAFF
TRBV7-2	.	.	TRBJ1-1	TGTGCCAGCAGCGGTTCCGGGACCGGGAGGACTGAAGCTTTCTTT	CASSGSGTGRTEAFF
TRBV7-2	.	TRBD2	TRBJ2-3	TGTGCCAGCAGCCCCAAACTAGCGGGGGGATATACGCAGTATTTT	CASSPKLAGGYTQYF
TRBV7-3	few	.	TRBJ2-3	TGTGCCAGCAGCTTAGACTACTCTAGCACAGATACGCAGTATTTT	CASSLDYSSTDTQYF
TRBV7-9	.	.	TRBJ2-1	TGTGCCAGCAGCTTAGTAGGTGGGGCCTCCTACAATGAGCAGTTCTTC	CASSLVGGASYNEQFF
TRBV5-1	few	TRBD1	TRBJ2-7	TGCGCCAGCAGCGACCAGGGGGCCTACGAGCAGTACTTC	CASSDQGAYEQYF
TRBV7-2	.	TRBD1	TRBJ2-3	TGTGCCAGCAGCCCTATCGGACAGGGGGCAGATACGCAGTATTTT	CASSPIGQGADTQYF
TRBV6-5	many	.	TRBJ1-6	TGTGCCAGCACCCCCGCCGGGACCTGGGGACAATCACCCCTCCACTTT	CASTPAGTWGQSPLHF
TRBV12-3/TRBV12-4	few	.	TRBJ1-1	TGTGCCAGCATCCCCGGGGGCGAGGGCACTGAAGCTTTCTTT	CASIPGGEGTEAFF
TRBV28	few	TRBD1	TRBJ1-5	TGTGCCAGCAGTCCATCGACAGGGGGCCATCAGCCCCAGCATTTT	CASSPSTGGHQPQHF
TRBV20-1	once	.	TRBJ2-7	TGCAGTGCCCGCCCTCCCCCAGGGTTCTACGAGCAGTACTTC	CSARPPPGFYEQYF
TRBV24-1	.	.	TRBJ2-3	TGTGCCACCAGTGATTTGCAATTACCCGATACGCAGTATTTT	CATSDLQLPDTQYF